A single sample is the source of the 16 T cell receptor beta chains below, sequenced in a study of stem cell transplantation in POMP-related autoinflammatory disease. The repertoire was sequenced with immunoSEQ multiplex PCR; TCRdb's copy has only in-frame clones and lacks some. The sample contains approximately 65,000 clones, roughly 90% of which appear only once. The sample was CD4+ T cells from PBMCs, taken after stem cell transplantation. The receptors were gathered from a human patient with POMP-related autoinflammation and immune dysregulation (PRAID). The T cells may come from the graft donor.

V is TRBV4-1 and J is TRBJ2-1; D is unclear. CDR3 length: 13 residues. With 4 bases removed from V and 5 bases from J, the gap between germline ends came to 9 bases. Germline CDR1 MGHRA, CDR2 YSYEKL. CDR3 loop: CASSLAPNNEQFF. The DNA of the CDR3 is TGCGCCAGCAGCCTCGCACCAAACAATGAGCAGTTCTTC.

The J gene is TRBJ2-7, the V gene TRBV21-1; TRBD1, the table's D call, was not compared with the DNA. TRBV21-1 is assigned pseudogene status. CDR3 size: 16 residues. The CDR3 DNA is TGTGCCAGCAGCACGGAACAGGTTTTTATAGTCTACGAGCAGTACGTC. Protein sequence: CASSTEQVFIVYEQYV.

V gene TRBV7-6 combines with J gene TRBJ2-3; D possibly corresponds to TRBD1 (5 bases). Germline-derived CDR1 and CDR2 are SGHVS and FNYEAQ. The CDR3 covers 18 residues. The germline V and J ends were trimmed by 2 bases and 2 bases, with 20 bases remaining between them. The CDR3 loop is CASSLNPPRARVTDTQYF. CDR3 nucleotides: TGTGCCAGCAGCTTAAACCCCCCTCGGGCCAGGGTCACAGATACGCAGTATTTT.

This sequence joins TRBV18 and TRBJ2-7; D gene unclear. Germline loops: CDR1 KGHSH, CDR2 LQKENI. CDR3 length equals 15 residues. The V and J ends lost 2 bases and 3 bases respectively, with 14 bases between them. This chain's CDR3 is CASSPSQESGYEQYF. In nucleotides, the CDR3 is TGTGCCAGCTCACCATCCCAGGAGTCGGGCTACGAGCAGTACTTC. Full variable domain (remainder filled in from reference TRBV18 and TRBJ2-7): NAGVMQNPRHLVRRRGQEARLRCSPMKGHSHVYWYRQLPEEGLKFMVYLQKENIIDESGMPKERFSAEFPKEGPSILRIQQVVRGDSAAYFCASSPSQESGYEQYFGPGTRLTVT.

The rearrangement joins TRBV3-1 (or the pseudogene TRBV3-2) to TRBJ1-5, with 7 bases that match TRBD1. The V segment lost 2 bases and the J segment 2 bases; nucleotides outside the gene matches: 12. This CDR3 spans 18 amino acids. Germline loops: CDR1 LGHDT, CDR2 YNNKEL (reference sequence). As DNA, the CDR3 is TGTGCCAGCAGCCAAAGTCAAGGGGGCAGGTGGGGCAATCAGCCCCAGCATTTT. Residues: CASSQSQGGRWGNQPQHF.

The chain's CDR3 is CASSLPFGSGSYEQYF. CDR3 nucleotides: TGTGCCAGCAGCTTACCTTTCGGTAGCGGGTCGTACGAGCAGTACTTC. This rearrangement joins TRBV5-4 to TRBJ2-7, with 7 positions matching TRBD2. Germline CDR1 is SGHNT and CDR2 is YYREEE (reference sequence). Losses at the gene ends were 2 bases for V and 4 bases for J; bases not matched to a gene: 12. This CDR3 comprises 16 residues.

The chain recombines TRBV2 with TRBJ2-7; TRBD1 agrees at 10 bases. Looked up from germline, CDR1 is SNHLY and CDR2 is FYNNEI. Trimming took 5 bases from V and 4 from J; bases not matched to a gene: 5. CDR3 length equals 14 residues. The CDR3 reads CASSPRDRGYEQYV. CDR3 coding DNA: TGTGCCAGCAGTCCCCGGGACAGGGGTTACGAGCAGTACGTC.

This clone was observed a single time. The chain links TRBV6-5 to TRBJ1-1, with 8 bases aligning to TRBD1. CDR1 is MNHEY, CDR2 SVGAGI, per germline. The ends lost 8 bases at V and 3 bases at J; junction bases unmatched: 5. There are 13 residues in the CDR3. CDR3 sequence: CASCRGRYTEAFF. CDR3 DNA sequence: TGTGCCAGCTGCAGGGGGCGGTACACTGAAGCTTTCTTT.

This clone has only one observation. The chain combines TRBV9 with TRBJ2-5; 8 positions agree with TRBD1. CDR1 is SGDLS, CDR2 YYNGEE, per germline. The CDR3 is 15 residues long. The junction had 11 bases not matched to a gene; V was cut back by 5 bases and J by 5 bases. The CDR3 DNA sequence: TGTGCCAGCAGTGGACCGGGACAGGCGACGGAGACCCAGTACTTC. As protein: CASSGPGQATETQYF.

The rearrangement uses TRBV29-1 and TRBJ1-1; D unresolved. This CDR3 has 11 amino acids. CDR1 SQVTM and CDR2 ANQGSEA come from the germline V gene. Trimming stripped 3 bases from V and 5 bases from J, with 7 bases between. CDR3 amino acids: CSVDEFTEAFF. In nucleotides, the CDR3 is TGCAGCGTTGACGAGTTTACTGAAGCTTTCTTT.

This sequence joins TRBV19 and TRBJ2-1, with 11 bases matching TRBD2. The J segment lost 6 bases and the V segment lost 5 bases, leaving 6 bases of the junction unmatched. CDR1 is LNHDA and CDR2 is SQIVND in the germline V gene (reference sequence). CDR3 length equals 15 residues. The CDR3 region is CASSSVAGGGNEQFF. CDR3 nucleotide sequence: TGTGCCAGTAGTTCAGTAGCGGGAGGGGGCAATGAGCAGTTCTTC.

The chain is built from TRBV7-9 and TRBJ1-2, with a possible D match to TRBD1 (6 bases). Trimming removed 1 base from V and 3 bases from J, with 18 bases in between. CDR3 length equals 17 residues. Germline CDR1 reads SEHNR; CDR2 reads FQNEAQ (reference sequence). The CDR3 region is CASSLGPGASNYYGYTF. CDR3 in DNA: TGTGCCAGCAGCTTAGGGCCGGGGGCGTCTAACTACTATGGCTACACCTTC.

V gene TRBV5-1 combines with J gene TRBJ2-7; 7 positions agree with TRBD1. This CDR3 is built from 14 residues. Germline V gives CDR1 SGHRS, CDR2 YFSETQ. V shed 4 bases and J 1 base; nucleotides not matched to a gene: 5. CDR3 sequence reads: CASSRQGRSYEQYF. The CDR3 bases are TGCGCCAGCAGCAGACAGGGTCGTTCCTACGAGCAGTACTTC.

The chain is built from TRBV7-2 and TRBJ2-2, with D perhaps assigned TRBD1 or TRBD2 (5 bases each). The CDR3 loop spans 13 amino acids. Germline CDR1 and CDR2: SGHTA and FQGNSA. V lost 8 bases and J lost 8, with 15 bases in between. CDR3 coding DNA: TGTGCCAGCCAACCCTACGGGGCTGGGGAGCTGTTTTTT. Its protein is CASQPYGAGELFF.

The chain joins TRBV2 to TRBJ2-3; TRBD1 matches at 9 bases. CDR3 length equals 11 residues. After removal of 6 bases from V and 9 bases from J, the junction contained 1 base not matched to a gene. The germline V gene has CDR1 SNHLY and CDR2 FYNNEI. This CDR3 reads CASRGQGTQYF. The CDR3 DNA reads as TGTGCCAGCAGAGGACAGGGGACGCAGTATTTT.

The chain recombines TRBV7-8 with TRBJ1-5; TRBD1 aligns across 10 bases. Germline V gives CDR1 SGHVS, CDR2 FQNEAQ. The CDR3 sequence is 16 residues long. Losses at the gene ends were 5 bases for V and 7 bases for J; bases not matched to a gene: 11. DNA for the CDR3: TGTGCCAGCAGCCAACTCGACAGGGGGCTCGGGCAGCCCCAGCATTTT. It is translated as CASSQLDRGLGQPQHF.